A single T cell receptor beta chain is shown here with its context. Its target antigen remains unknown. No base quality values were provided; no much bigger clone lies one nucleotide off. For sequencing of the TCRbeta CDR3 region, genomic DNA was extracted from the sorted cells. TCRbeta CDR3 regions were sequenced using the immunoSEQ Assay. TCRdb limited this immuneACCESS table to in-frame rearrangements with V and J called. A share of clones is missing; checked studies link under half to unresolved V genes, and the rest is unexplained. Within this sample are 55,000 to 65,000 clones, with 87% of them counted one time only. 0.3% to 0.45% of the sample comes from the top ten. The trial excluded patients who had a history of autoimmune disease or were on systemic immunosuppression. Peripheral blood for TCR sequencing was drawn from every dose cohort at baseline, at cycle 4 day 1 and at cycle 7 day 1. Samples were obtained from an open-label, multicenter, first-in-human phase I dose-escalation trial of ivuxolimab. Adults with locally advanced or metastatic head and neck squamous cell, hepatocellular, melanoma or renal cell carcinoma were enrolled in the trial. CD4+ and CD8+ T cells were sorted separately from peripheral blood before TCR sequencing.

The sample originates from a study of OX40 agonist ivuxolimab in advanced cancers. Background for the entire study: Ivuxolimab was an agonistic, fully human IgG2 monoclonal antibody directed against OX40 (CD134), a costimulatory receptor. Intravenous ivuxolimab was administered to patients every 2 weeks at six dose levels: 0.01, 0.1, 0.3, 1.5, 3 and 10 mg/kg. Of the 50 to 55 dose-escalation patients, hepatocellular carcinoma was present in around 19, melanoma in roughly 15, renal cell carcinoma in 9 and head and neck cancer in 9. In the dose-escalation cohort, roughly four fifths of patients were male, and the mean age was about 55 years, with a range of 23 to 79. Prior anti-PD-1, anti-PD-L1 or anti-CTLA-4 therapy was permitted, and approximately 40% of dose-escalation patients had received checkpoint inhibitors. Three dose-escalation patients achieved partial responses, one with hepatocellular carcinoma and two with cutaneous melanoma. The purpose of peripheral TCRbeta sequencing was to test whether ivuxolimab changed TCR sequence diversity and led to clonal T-cell expansion. The paper covers the monotherapy dose-escalation part of the phase I ivuxolimab trial, which included N ≈ 54 patients.

The paper as a whole reports these results and caveats: After ivuxolimab, CD8+ T cells had more expanded clones than CD4+ T cells on average. Low levels of normalized T-cell clonal expansion were also seen in some patients who did not respond. At doses of 0.1 to 3.0 mg/kg, clonal expansion of both CD4+ and CD8+ blood T cells was observed from baseline to week 6. Which antigens the clonally expanded peripheral T cells were specific for was not determined. In the 0.1-3.0 mg/kg groups, partial responders were among the patients with the lowest normalized peripheral clonal expansion, particularly in CD8+ T cells.

As encoded in the germline V gene, CDR1 is SGHAT while CDR2 is FQNNGV. V loses 6 bases at its end and J loses 2 bases; junction bases beyond the gene matches: 3. Measured from the cysteine to the phenylalanine, the CDR3 is 15 residues long. Only CDR3 DNA remains: 45 bases, in frame from the first base. The sequence was collected from an adult with an advanced solid tumor such as melanoma, head and neck, liver or kidney cancer. The material was CD4+ or CD8+ T cells sorted from blood, obtained in a trial of the OX40 agonist ivuxolimab. Recombination connected TRBV11-2 to TRBJ2-5, with 13 bases matching TRBD2. The encoded CDR3 is CASRPLAGGQETQYF. The DNA sequence is TGTGCCAGCAGGCCACTAGCGGGGGGGCAAGAGACCCAGTACTTC.